Listed below are T cell receptor beta chains from one sample, sequenced in a study of OX40 agonist ivuxolimab in advanced cancers. Generated by immunoSEQ multiplex PCR, the TCRdb table keeps only in-frame clones and is missing some. The sample contains tens of thousands of clones, approximately 88% of which appear only once. The sequencing here drew on CD4+ or CD8+ T cells sorted from blood, taken in a trial of the OX40 agonist ivuxolimab. Source of these receptors: an adult with an advanced solid tumor such as melanoma, head and neck, liver or kidney cancer. CDR3s leave out the opening cysteine and the closing phenylalanine or tryptophan. Each record gives: CDR3 protein, V gene, J gene.

CDR3aa: ASTGASRSDTQY; v_gene: TRBV19; j_gene: TRBJ2-3
CDR3aa: ASSMRDQPQH; v_gene: TRBV19; j_gene: TRBJ1-5
CDR3aa: ASGFNFWAY; v_gene: TRBV12-5; j_gene: TRBJ2-3
CDR3aa: ASSVVYRGTEAF; v_gene: TRBV7-2; j_gene: TRBJ1-1
CDR3aa: ASSLAGEGGNQPQH; v_gene: TRBV5-4; j_gene: TRBJ1-5
CDR3aa: SAGQTNTEAF; v_gene: TRBV29-1; j_gene: TRBJ1-1
CDR3aa: ASSLGGGPAGYTDTQY; v_gene: TRBV28; j_gene: TRBJ2-3
CDR3aa: SVETGGTAYGYT; v_gene: TRBV29-1; j_gene: TRBJ1-2
CDR3aa: ASSFAGAGEAF; v_gene: TRBV5-4; j_gene: TRBJ1-1
CDR3aa: ASIPGGDLFTTDTQY; v_gene: TRBV28; j_gene: TRBJ2-3
CDR3aa: ASSPRQGALGYGYT; v_gene: TRBV7-2; j_gene: TRBJ1-2
CDR3aa: ASSPGTGGQPLH; v_gene: TRBV18; j_gene: TRBJ1-6
CDR3aa: ASTSDRVVNEQF; v_gene: TRBV2; j_gene: TRBJ2-1
CDR3aa: ASSLGLADTDTQY; v_gene: TRBV28; j_gene: TRBJ2-3
CDR3aa: ASSAVGETNYGYT; v_gene: TRBV5-8; j_gene: TRBJ1-2
CDR3aa: ASSVDAKETQY; v_gene: TRBV6-4; j_gene: TRBJ2-5
CDR3aa: ASSFDSRRTTNQPQH; v_gene: TRBV13; j_gene: TRBJ1-5
CDR3aa: ASSLVAGKNIQY; v_gene: TRBV7-3; j_gene: TRBJ2-4
CDR3aa: ASSISGKNTGELF; v_gene: TRBV21-1; j_gene: TRBJ2-2
CDR3aa: ASSSRTKNTEAF; v_gene: TRBV11-2; j_gene: TRBJ1-1
CDR3aa: SAPDSSGYT; v_gene: TRBV20-1; j_gene: TRBJ1-2
CDR3aa: ASSLPVPARQDEQF; v_gene: TRBV7-2; j_gene: TRBJ2-1
CDR3aa: ASGPSPGNSPLH; v_gene: TRBV12-5; j_gene: TRBJ1-6
CDR3aa: AWHLGMHTQY; v_gene: TRBV30; j_gene: TRBJ2-3
CDR3aa: ASSAGTAQETQY; v_gene: TRBV6-1; j_gene: TRBJ2-5
CDR3aa: ASSPPGVVANYGYT; v_gene: TRBV18; j_gene: TRBJ1-2
CDR3aa: ASSLLGGTTEAF; v_gene: TRBV5-1; j_gene: TRBJ1-1
CDR3aa: ASSVSPNYGYT; v_gene: TRBV2; j_gene: TRBJ1-2
CDR3aa: ASSPPGGAANVLT; v_gene: TRBV28; j_gene: TRBJ2-6
CDR3aa: AWSVGRSTDTQY; v_gene: TRBV30; j_gene: TRBJ2-3
CDR3aa: ASRGVAKNIQY; v_gene: TRBV19; j_gene: TRBJ2-4
CDR3aa: ASSHGTVVGELF; v_gene: TRBV4-3; j_gene: TRBJ2-2
CDR3aa: ASSQAMLAETQY; v_gene: TRBV4-2; j_gene: TRBJ2-5
CDR3aa: ASSYPRGDGNYGYT; v_gene: TRBV27; j_gene: TRBJ1-2
CDR3aa: ASSITGGSSPLH; v_gene: TRBV19; j_gene: TRBJ1-6
CDR3aa: ASSYSISQTQY; v_gene: TRBV5-8; j_gene: TRBJ2-3
CDR3aa: ASSPPQGWGLEQY; v_gene: TRBV28; j_gene: TRBJ2-7
CDR3aa: ASSMDTPMNTEAF; v_gene: TRBV5-6; j_gene: TRBJ1-1
CDR3aa: ASSLDGLATEAF; v_gene: TRBV5-6; j_gene: TRBJ1-1
CDR3aa: ASSTFTTGTDTQY; v_gene: TRBV19; j_gene: TRBJ2-3
CDR3aa: AISEGQGGEKLF; v_gene: TRBV10-3; j_gene: TRBJ1-4
CDR3aa: ASSSDGPRGYGYT; v_gene: TRBV18; j_gene: TRBJ1-2
CDR3aa: ASSGQGHYGYT; v_gene: TRBV5-4; j_gene: TRBJ1-2
CDR3aa: ASSPLGQGVEETQY; v_gene: TRBV18; j_gene: TRBJ2-5
CDR3aa: ASSFARGVQETQY; v_gene: TRBV2; j_gene: TRBJ2-5